These 22 T cell receptor beta chains came from one sample sequenced in a study of blood T cell repertoires in COVID-19. Libraries were prepared by immunoSEQ multiplex PCR; TCRdb keeps only in-frame clonotypes and omits some of them. The sample has fewer than 95,000 clones; 88% are singletons. The source material was peripheral blood. These receptors all come from an elderly woman with acute or convalescent COVID-19.

A note on this clone: The junction departs from the called germline gene at one end, perhaps through a read error. CDR3 residues: CASSLGASGGNEQFF. As DNA, the CDR3 is TGTGCTAGCAGCCTGGGGGCTAGCGGGGGCAATGAGCAGTTCTTC. The V gene is TRBV7-7, the J gene TRBJ2-1; TRBD2 matches 10 bases. The V gene's germline CDR1 is SSHAT and CDR2 FNYEAQ (reference sequence). This CDR3 region has 15 residues.

The rearrangement joins TRBV6-6 to TRBJ2-5; 7 bases are shared with TRBD2. This CDR3 is 14 amino acids long. From germline, CDR1 is MNHNY and CDR2 SVGAGI (reference sequence). J gave up 5 bases and V 6 bases, and 9 bases lay outside the gene matches. The CDR3: CASRPSTSRETQYF. The CDR3 coding sequence is TGTGCCAGCAGGCCCTCGACTAGCCGGGAGACCCAGTACTTC.

The chain joins TRBV5-1 to TRBJ2-3, with 13 bases identical to TRBD2. The CDR3 spans 17 residues. V dropped 4 bases and J dropped 0; count of bases not matched to a gene: 5. The germline CDR1 and CDR2 sequences are SGHRS and YFSETQ. CDR3 sequence (DNA): TGCGCCAGCAGCCCGACTAGCGGGGGGACTAGCACAGATACGCAGTATTTT. Protein product: CASSPTSGGTSTDTQYF.

V usage is TRBV19 and J usage is TRBJ1-5; D is unresolved. The V gene's germline CDR1 is LNHDA and CDR2 SQIVND (reference sequence). V gave up 2 bases and J gave up 9 bases, with 11 bases separating them. This CDR3 has 13 amino acids. In DNA form, the CDR3 reads TGTGCCAGTAGTATAAAGGAGGAATGGCCCCAGCATTTT. It yields the protein CASSIKEEWPQHF. Full variable domain (missing parts from reference TRBV19 and TRBJ1-5): DGGITQSPKYLFRKEGQNVTLSCEQNLNHDAMYWYRQDPGQGLRLIYYSQIVNDFQKGDIAEGYSVSREKKESFPLTVTSAQKNPTAFYLCASSIKEEWPQHFGDGTRLSIL.

J is TRBJ1-6 and V is TRBV25-1; 8 bases agree with TRBD1. The junction had 5 bases not matched to a gene; V was cut back by 6 bases and J by 10 bases. Germline lookup yields CDR1 MGHDK and CDR2 SYGVNS. The CDR3 covers 13 residues. The DNA for the CDR3 is TGTGCCAGCAGAGACAGGGGTCAATCACCCCTCCACTTT. Amino acid sequence: CASRDRGQSPLHF.

This clone has only one observation. The chain employs TRBV9 and TRBJ2-3, with 9 bases that match TRBD2. Germline trimming cut 0 bases from V and 1 base from J; bases unmatched to any gene: 3. CDR1 SGDLS and CDR2 YYNGEE come from the germline V gene. CDR3 length equals 16 residues. CDR3 loop: CASSVGGGRGTDTQYF. The CDR3 bases are TGTGCCAGCAGCGTAGGGGGCGGGAGGGGCACAGATACGCAGTATTTT.

V and J are TRBV5-1 and TRBJ2-3; D unresolved. Trimming cost V 3 bases and J 5 bases, with 4 bases left between them. Germline-derived CDR1 and CDR2 are SGHRS and YFSETQ. The CDR3 runs to 11 residues. The CDR3 coding sequence is TGCGCCAGCAGCTATAGAGATACGCAGTATTTT. It encodes CASSYRDTQYF.

The CDR3: CASNPGGGANTGELFF. CDR3 nucleotide sequence: TGTGCCAGCAACCCGGGAGGGGGGGCGAACACCGGGGAGCTGTTTTTT. The chain combines TRBV4-2 with TRBJ2-2; 8 bases map to TRBD2. CDR1 LGHNA and CDR2 YNFKEQ come from the germline V gene. The CDR3 consists of 16 residues. V lost 7 bases, J lost 0 bases, and 7 bases stayed unmatched.

CDR3 amino acids: CASSPLPPGNSPLHF. The CDR3 DNA sequence: TGCGCCAGCAGCCCCCTCCCTCCGGGGAATTCACCCCTCCACTTT. The chain links TRBV5-1 to TRBJ1-6; unclear D gene. The CDR3 extends over 15 amino acids. Trimming took 4 bases from V and 7 from J, leaving 15 bases between them. From germline, CDR1 is SGHRS and CDR2 YFSETQ.

V gene TRBV5-8 combines with J gene TRBJ2-5, with 10 positions matching TRBD1. The CDR3 sequence is 17 residues long. V lost 4 bases and J lost 5; bases outside the gene matches: 14. CDR1 is SGHTS and CDR2 is YDEGEE in the germline V gene. The CDR3 loop reads CASSAGQGREAGETQYF. CDR3 in DNA: TGTGCCAGCAGCGCGGGACAGGGGCGAGAGGCTGGGGAGACCCAGTACTTC.

This clone was detected once. J is TRBJ1-5 and V is TRBV7-2; a possible D gene is TRBD1 (6 bases). The V and J ends lost 1 base and 6 bases respectively, with 13 bases between them. This CDR3 is built from 15 residues. CDR1 SGHTA and CDR2 FQGNSA come from the germline V gene. The CDR3 protein is CASSLVRQVGQPQHF. CDR3 DNA: TGTGCCAGCAGCTTAGTTAGACAGGTCGGTCAGCCCCAGCATTTT.

This rearrangement joins TRBV9 to TRBJ2-5, with 10 bases matching TRBD2. Germline lookup yields CDR1 SGDLS and CDR2 YYNGEE. The CDR3 sequence is 15 residues long. V gave up 6 bases and J gave up 1 base; unmatched junction bases: 6. The CDR3 DNA follows: TGTGCCAGCACCCCTAGCGGGGGAATCCAAGAGACCCAGTACTTC. It specifies CASTPSGGIQETQYF.

The J gene is TRBJ1-2, the V gene TRBV6-5, with D maybe TRBD1 (6 bases). Deletions cut 0 bases from V and 4 bases from J, with 9 bases between. Germline V gene data show CDR1 as MNHEY and CDR2 as SVGAGI. The CDR3 spans 14 residues. The DNA for the CDR3 is TGTGCCAGCAGTTACTCGGGACAAATCTATGGCTACACCTTC. It specifies CASSYSGQIYGYTF.

V is TRBV14 and J is TRBJ2-2, with D tentatively TRBD2 (6 bases). V was cut by 1 base and J by 5 bases, with 11 bases left in between. CDR1 is SGHDN and CDR2 is FVKESK in the germline V gene. This CDR3 contains 15 residues. The CDR3 sequence: CASSQVKGGTGELFF. The CDR3 coding sequence is TGTGCCAGCAGCCAAGTTAAGGGAGGAACCGGGGAGCTGTTTTTT.

The V gene is TRBV30, the J gene TRBJ1-1; TRBD1 matches 7 bases. Germline assignment: CDR1 GTSNPN and CDR2 SVGIG (reference sequence). The CDR3 length is 13 residues. The V and J ends lost 8 bases and 4 bases, in that order; junction bases with no gene match: 10. In DNA, the CDR3 is TGTGCCCGGACCGACAGGGCCGGCACTGAAGCTTTCTTT. Its protein product is CARTDRAGTEAFF.

CDR3 sequence reads: CASSQVMEYGYTF. The CDR3 DNA follows: TGTGCCAGCAGCCAAGTAATGGAGTACGGCTACACCTTC. The chain links TRBV14 to TRBJ1-2; D uncertain. Trimming cost V 1 base and J 8 bases, with 11 bases left between them. CDR3 length: 13 amino acids. In germline, CDR1 is SGHDN, CDR2 FVKESK.

There are a few counts of this clone. This chain connects TRBV6-5 to TRBJ1-1, with 11 bases that match TRBD1. The V gene end was trimmed by 4 bases and the J gene end by 5 bases; junction bases not matched to a gene: 9. The CDR3 is 16 amino acids. CDR1 and CDR2 (germline): MNHEY, SVGAGI. In nucleotides, the CDR3 is TGTGCCAGCAGTTTGGACAGGGGGCTACACGGAACTGAAGCTTTCTTT. As protein: CASSLDRGLHGTEAFF.

This clone was seen once. The genes are TRBV18 and TRBJ1-1; D perhaps matches TRBD1 (6 bases). This CDR3 region has 13 residues. V lost 5 bases and J lost 4, with 11 bases in between. Germline V gene sequence: CDR1 KGHSH, CDR2 LQKENI. In DNA form, the CDR3 reads TGTGCCAGCTCATCAACAGGGTCCACTGAAGCTTTCTTT. Translated, it gives CASSSTGSTEAFF.

This clone has only one observation. This sequence joins TRBV6-4 and TRBJ1-5; D is ambiguous. The CDR3 length is 13 residues. Germline V gene sequence: CDR1 MRHNA, CDR2 SNTAGT. V lost 8 bases and J 3 bases, leaving 11 bases between the germline ends. DNA for the CDR3: TGTGCCAGCTCCCCGGGTCCCAATCAGCCCCAGCATTTT. Its protein is CASSPGPNQPQHF.

The CDR3 is CACPLAGGTDTQYF. The CDR3 DNA reads TGTGCCTGTCCCCTAGCGGGAGGCACAGATACGCAGTATTTT. The chain employs TRBV30 and TRBJ2-3, with 10 bases aligning to TRBD2. The CDR3 covers 14 residues. Germline V gene lookup returns CDR1 GTSNPN and CDR2 SVGIG (reference sequence). V dropped 6 bases and J dropped 1; count of bases not matched to a gene: 4.

The V and J genes are TRBV5-1 and TRBJ2-2; D may be TRBD2 (5 bases). The CDR3 is 16 residues long. The V end was cut by 5 bases, the J end by 5 bases, with 19 bases between. Germline loops: CDR1 SGHRS, CDR2 YFSETQ. The CDR3 DNA is TGCGCCAGCAGTCTGTCTACAGATCGAGGGACCGGGGAGCTGTTTTTT. Translation gives CASSLSTDRGTGELFF.

This chain connects TRBV6-5 to TRBJ2-5; possible D gene TRBD1, 5 bases. The length of the CDR3 is 12 residues. Germline V gene data show CDR1 as MNHEY and CDR2 as SVGAGI. V was clipped by 8 bases and J by 2 bases, with 9 bases between them. This chain's CDR3 is CASSREQETQYF. CDR3 bases: TGTGCCAGCTCCAGGGAACAAGAGACCCAGTACTTC.